One sample yielded the 15 T cell receptor beta chains listed below, sequenced in a study of blood T cells in healthy people across ages. Next came a second PCR, run for roughly 6 to 11 cycles, which used a sample-barcoded 5' primer along with a J-beta primer mix. From the 5' RACE reads, TCRdb called clonotypes with MiXCR, one entry per CDR3 protein. This table has over a million distinct CDR3 sequences, under 55% appearing once. The sample comprised blood. The source is an older woman in good health.

The V and J genes are TRBV7-6 and TRBJ2-3, with D perhaps matching TRBD2 (6 bases). Germline CDR1 reads SGHVS; CDR2 reads FNYEAQ. Trimming removed 5 bases from V and 2 bases from J, with 17 bases in between. The CDR3 is 16 amino acids. The CDR3 bases are TGTGCCAGCAGCCCAGTGGGCCTAGCGAACACAGATACGCAGTATTTT. This sequence encodes CASSPVGLANTDTQYF.

This chain links TRBV27 with TRBJ1-4; 8 bases map to TRBD1. CDR3 size: 13 residues. V was pared by 6 bases and J by 4 bases, with 1 base of the junction left unmatched. Germline-derived CDR1 and CDR2 are MNHEY and SMNVEV (reference sequence). CDR3 bases: TGTGCCAGCAGGGGACAGGTTAATGAAAAACTGTTTTTT. Protein: CASRGQVNEKLFF.

This chain joins TRBV11-2 and TRBJ2-7, with D uncertain. The J call is uncertain, as TRBJ2-5 better fits the DNA end. From germline, CDR1 is SGHAT and CDR2 FQNNGV. CDR3 size: 15 residues. The chain's CDR3 is CASSLGILMWETQYF. The DNA for the CDR3 is TGTGCCAGCAGCTTAGGGATCTTAATGTGGGAGACCCAGTACTTC.

The chain carries TRBV20-1 and TRBJ2-1; TRBD2 matches 13 bases. Germline V lookup: CDR1 DFQATT, CDR2 SNEGSKA (reference sequence). CDR3 length: 16 amino acids. V shed 8 bases and J 2 bases; nucleotides not matched to a gene: 9. The CDR3 sequence is CSRKSLAGGTYNEQFF. The CDR3 DNA is TGCAGTCGGAAATCACTAGCGGGAGGGACCTACAATGAGCAGTTCTTC.

The chain uses TRBV4-1 and TRBJ2-7; 11 positions agree with TRBD2. Trimming removed 6 bases from V and 5 bases from J; junction bases left unmatched: 3. There are 13 residues in the CDR3. CDR1 MGHRA and CDR2 YSYEKL come from the germline V gene. The chain's CDR3 is CASRGLAGHEQYF. As DNA, the CDR3 is TGCGCCAGCAGAGGACTAGCGGGCCACGAGCAGTACTTC.

The gene calls are TRBV4-1 and TRBJ1-5; D is possibly TRBD1 (5 bases). V was clipped by 2 bases and J by 13 bases, with 27 bases between them. Per the germline V gene, CDR1 is MGHRA and CDR2 is YSYEKL. CDR3 length: 17 amino acids. The CDR3 here is CASSQRTGPTTTSNQHF. CDR3 coding DNA: TGCGCCAGCAGCCAAAGGACGGGGCCGACGACGACAAGTAATCAGCATTTT.

The chain combines TRBV18 with TRBJ2-7; D remains unclear. Trimming left V 3 bases short and J 3 bases short, with 15 bases between. Germline values: CDR1 KGHSH, CDR2 LQKENI. This CDR3 is 15 amino acids long. CDR3 DNA: TGTGCCAGCTCACCTTGGACCCAGAAAGGCTACGAGCAGTACTTC. Amino acids: CASSPWTQKGYEQYF.

The chain is built from TRBV20-1 and TRBJ2-7; 9 bases are shared with TRBD2. The V gene's germline CDR1 is DFQATT and CDR2 SNEGSKA (reference sequence). V shed 5 bases, J shed 0 bases, and the junction held 8 bases outside the gene matches. The CDR3 is 15 amino acids. The CDR3 here is CSAERLAAPSYEQYF. Written as DNA, the CDR3 is TGCAGTGCTGAGAGACTAGCGGCTCCCTCCTACGAGCAGTACTTC.

This clonotype was counted between two and nine times. The chain combines TRBV27 with TRBJ2-5; D is undetermined. Gene TRBJ2-7 matches the end of the DNA better, so the J call may be wrong. The CDR3 runs to 14 residues. Germline lookup yields CDR1 MNHEY and CDR2 SMNVEV (reference sequence). The CDR3 coding sequence is TGTGCCAGCAGCGCCACTGCAACGGTCTACGAGCAGTACTTC. Translating it yields CASSATATVYEQYF.

V is TRBV2 and J is TRBJ1-2; 8 bases are a match to TRBD1. V trimming: 1 base; J trimming: 5 bases; junction bases outside the gene matches: 6. The length of the CDR3 is 15 residues. The germline CDR1 and CDR2 sequences are SNHLY and FYNNEI. The CDR3 coding sequence is TGTGCCAGCAGTGAAGAGGCAGGGGGCCGGTATGGCTACACCTTC. Its translation: CASSEEAGGRYGYTF.

This chain uses TRBV12-3 or TRBV12-4 with TRBJ2-1; TRBD1 agrees at 8 bases. This CDR3 is 15 amino acids long. Unmatched junction bases numbered 7, after V lost 4 bases and J lost 5 bases. CDR3 residues: CASSYGGTGNNEQFF. The CDR3 bases are TGTGCCAGCAGTTATGGGGGGACAGGCAACAATGAGCAGTTCTTC.

This clonotype has a single count. This chain uses TRBV20-1 with TRBJ2-5; TRBD2 aligns across 9 bases. The J call could be wrong; TRBJ2-7 is a better fit for the DNA end. The CDR3 is made up of 13 amino acids. In germline, CDR1 is DFQATT, CDR2 SNEGSKA (reference sequence). As DNA, the CDR3 is TGCAGTGCAAAAAGACTAGCGGCGGGCGAGCAGTACTTC. It yields the protein CSAKRLAAGEQYF.

This clonotype was picked up many times. This rearrangement joins TRBV5-1 to TRBJ2-7; D gene unclear. In germline, CDR1 is SGHRS, CDR2 YFSETQ. CDR3 length equals 14 residues. V lost 0 bases and J lost 3, with 10 bases in between. The CDR3 DNA reads TGCGCCAGCAGCTTGGGTCATCAGAGCTACGAGCAGTACTTC. The encoded protein is CASSLGHQSYEQYF. The full variable domain, in which reference TRBV5-1 and TRBJ2-7 provide the parts outside the CDR3, is KAGVTQTPRYLIKTRGQQVTLSCSPISGHRSVSWYQQTPGQGLQFLFEYFSETQRNKGNFPGRFSGRQFSNSRSEMNVSTLELGDSALYLCASSLGHQSYEQYFGPGTRLTVT.

This clonotype showed up just a few times. The rearrangement links TRBV20-1 to TRBJ2-7; TRBD2 aligns across 7 bases. The CDR3 spans 14 residues. The germline V gene encodes CDR1 DFQATT and CDR2 SNEGSKA (reference sequence). CDR3 nucleotide sequence: TGCAGGGTCCTGGGGGGGTCGGAAACCTACGAGCAGTACTTC. It is translated as CRVLGGSETYEQYF.

The chain couples TRBV20-1 to TRBJ2-1; 12 bases fit TRBD2. This CDR3 comprises 12 residues. The junction had 8 bases not matched to a gene; V was cut back by 6 bases and J by 14 bases. Germline V lookup: CDR1 DFQATT, CDR2 SNEGSKA (reference sequence). The CDR3 protein is CSARGLAGLKFF. The DNA for the CDR3 is TGCAGTGCACGCGGACTAGCGGGATTAAAGTTCTTC.